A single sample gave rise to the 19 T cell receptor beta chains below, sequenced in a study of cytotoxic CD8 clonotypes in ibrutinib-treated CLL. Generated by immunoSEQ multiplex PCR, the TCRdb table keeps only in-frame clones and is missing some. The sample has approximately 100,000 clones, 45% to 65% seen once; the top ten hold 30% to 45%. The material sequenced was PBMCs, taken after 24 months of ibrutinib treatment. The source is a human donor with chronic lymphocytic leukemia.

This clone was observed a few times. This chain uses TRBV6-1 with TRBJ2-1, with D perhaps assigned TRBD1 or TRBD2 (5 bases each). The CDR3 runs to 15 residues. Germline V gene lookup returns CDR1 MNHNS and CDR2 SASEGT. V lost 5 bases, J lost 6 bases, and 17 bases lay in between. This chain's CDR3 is CASSLTWDATNEQFF. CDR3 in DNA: TGTGCCAGCAGTTTAACCTGGGACGCTACCAATGAGCAGTTCTTC.

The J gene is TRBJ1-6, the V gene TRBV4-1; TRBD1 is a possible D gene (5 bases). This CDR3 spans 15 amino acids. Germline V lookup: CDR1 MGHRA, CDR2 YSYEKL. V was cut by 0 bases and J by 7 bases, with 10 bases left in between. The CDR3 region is CASSQEAGLNSPLHF. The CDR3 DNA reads TGCGCCAGCAGCCAAGAGGCAGGGCTGAATTCACCCCTCCACTTT.

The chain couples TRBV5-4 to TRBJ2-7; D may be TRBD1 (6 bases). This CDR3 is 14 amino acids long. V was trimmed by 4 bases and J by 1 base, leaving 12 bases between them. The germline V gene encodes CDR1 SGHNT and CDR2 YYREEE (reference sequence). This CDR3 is CASSEDSSSYEQYF. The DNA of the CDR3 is TGTGCCAGCAGCGAGGACAGTTCATCCTACGAGCAGTACTTC.

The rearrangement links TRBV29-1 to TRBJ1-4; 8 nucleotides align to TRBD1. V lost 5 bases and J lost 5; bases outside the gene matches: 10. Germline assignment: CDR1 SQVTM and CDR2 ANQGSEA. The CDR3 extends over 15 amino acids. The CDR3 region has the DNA TGCAGCGTTTCCGCGGACAGGGTGGGGAATGAAAAACTGTTTTTT. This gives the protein CSVSADRVGNEKLFF.

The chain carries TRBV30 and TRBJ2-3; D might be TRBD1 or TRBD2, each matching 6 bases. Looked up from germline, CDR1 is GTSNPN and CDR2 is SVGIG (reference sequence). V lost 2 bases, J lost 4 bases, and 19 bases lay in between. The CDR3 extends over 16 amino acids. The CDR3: CAWSPKGGEGSDTQYF. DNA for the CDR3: TGTGCCTGGAGTCCCAAGGGGGGCGAAGGGTCAGATACGCAGTATTTT.

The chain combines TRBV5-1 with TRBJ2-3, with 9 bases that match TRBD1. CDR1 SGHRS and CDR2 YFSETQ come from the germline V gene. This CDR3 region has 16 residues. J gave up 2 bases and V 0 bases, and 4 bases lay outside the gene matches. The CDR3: CASSLAGTGPTDTQYF. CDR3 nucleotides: TGCGCCAGCAGCTTGGCGGGGACAGGGCCCACAGATACGCAGTATTTT. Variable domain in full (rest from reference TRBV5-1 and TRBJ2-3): KAGVTQTPRYLIKTRGQQVTLSCSPISGHRSVSWYQQTPGQGLQFLFEYFSETQRNKGNFPGRFSGRQFSNSRSEMNVSTLELGDSALYLCASSLAGTGPTDTQYFGPGTRLTVL.

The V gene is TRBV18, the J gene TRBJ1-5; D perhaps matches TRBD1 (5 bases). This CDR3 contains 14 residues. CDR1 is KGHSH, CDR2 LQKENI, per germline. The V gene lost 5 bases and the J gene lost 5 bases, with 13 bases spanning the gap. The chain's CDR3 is CASSGQGSDQPQHF. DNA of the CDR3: TGTGCCAGCTCAGGGCAGGGTAGTGATCAGCCCCAGCATTTT.

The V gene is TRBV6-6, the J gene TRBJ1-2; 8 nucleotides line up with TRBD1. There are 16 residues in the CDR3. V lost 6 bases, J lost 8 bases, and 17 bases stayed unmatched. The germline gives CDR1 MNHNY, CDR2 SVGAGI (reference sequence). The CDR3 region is CASSQPVGQGALGYTF. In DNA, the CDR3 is TGTGCCAGCAGCCAACCCGTGGGGCAGGGGGCCCTCGGCTACACCTTC.

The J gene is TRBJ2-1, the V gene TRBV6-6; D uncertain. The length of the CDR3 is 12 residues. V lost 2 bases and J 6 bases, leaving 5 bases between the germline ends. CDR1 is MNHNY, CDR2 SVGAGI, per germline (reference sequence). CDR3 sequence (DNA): TGTGCCAGCAGTTACGCAGTCAATGAGCAGTTCTTC. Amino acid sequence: CASSYAVNEQFF.

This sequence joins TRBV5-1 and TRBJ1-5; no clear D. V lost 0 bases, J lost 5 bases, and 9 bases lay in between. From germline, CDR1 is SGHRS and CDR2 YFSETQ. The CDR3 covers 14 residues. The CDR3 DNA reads TGCGCCAGCAGCTTGGGGCCCTGGTATCAGCCCCAGCATTTT. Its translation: CASSLGPWYQPQHF. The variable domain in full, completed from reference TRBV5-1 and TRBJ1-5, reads KAGVTQTPRYLIKTRGQQVTLSCSPISGHRSVSWYQQTPGQGLQFLFEYFSETQRNKGNFPGRFSGRQFSNSRSEMNVSTLELGDSALYLCASSLGPWYQPQHFGDGTRLSIL.

The CDR3 DNA sequence: TGTGCCAGTAGTACAACCCGGGCTAGCGGGGGGACCTACAATGAGCAGTTCTTC. It is translated as CASSTTRASGGTYNEQFF. The V gene is TRBV19, the J gene TRBJ2-1; the match to TRBD2 covers 11 bases. V shed 4 bases, J shed 2 bases, and the junction held 10 bases outside the gene matches. This CDR3 region has 18 residues. In germline, CDR1 is LNHDA, CDR2 SQIVND (reference sequence).

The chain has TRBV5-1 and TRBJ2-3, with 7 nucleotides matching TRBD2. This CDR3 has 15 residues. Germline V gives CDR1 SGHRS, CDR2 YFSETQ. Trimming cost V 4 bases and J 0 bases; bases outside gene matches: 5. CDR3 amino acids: CASSLQRGSTDTQYF. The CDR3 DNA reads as TGCGCCAGCAGCCTCCAGCGGGGAAGCACAGATACGCAGTATTTT. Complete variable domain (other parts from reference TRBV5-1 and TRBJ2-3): KAGVTQTPRYLIKTRGQQVTLSCSPISGHRSVSWYQQTPGQGLQFLFEYFSETQRNKGNFPGRFSGRQFSNSRSEMNVSTLELGDSALYLCASSLQRGSTDTQYFGPGTRLTVL.

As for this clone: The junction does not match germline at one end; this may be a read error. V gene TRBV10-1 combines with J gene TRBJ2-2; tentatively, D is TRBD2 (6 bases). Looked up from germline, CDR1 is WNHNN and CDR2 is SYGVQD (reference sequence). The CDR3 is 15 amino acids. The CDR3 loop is CASSRSRGNTGELFF. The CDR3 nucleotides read TGCGCCAGCAGTAGATCCCGGGGGAACACGGGGGAGCTGTTTTTT.

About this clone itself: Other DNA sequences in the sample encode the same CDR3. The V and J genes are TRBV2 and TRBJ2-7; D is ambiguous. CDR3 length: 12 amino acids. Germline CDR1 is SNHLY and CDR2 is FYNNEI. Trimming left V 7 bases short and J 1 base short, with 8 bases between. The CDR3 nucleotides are TGTGCCAGCACCAGATCATCCTACGAGCAGTACTTC. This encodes CASTRSSYEQYF.

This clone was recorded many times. The chain's CDR3 is CASSPDPINSPLHF. CDR3 sequence (DNA): TGTGCCAGCAGCCCGGACCCCATTAATTCACCCCTCCACTTT. The chain has TRBV5-6 and TRBJ1-6; D gene ambiguous. The germline V and J ends were trimmed by 4 bases and 6 bases, with 11 bases remaining between them. In germline, CDR1 is SGHDT, CDR2 YYEEEE. The CDR3 spans 14 residues.

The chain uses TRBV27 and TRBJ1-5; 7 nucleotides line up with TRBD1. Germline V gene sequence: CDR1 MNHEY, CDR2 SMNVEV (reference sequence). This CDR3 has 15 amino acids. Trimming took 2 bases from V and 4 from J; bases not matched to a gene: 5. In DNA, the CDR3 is TGTGCCAGCAGTTTAGAGGGGGCCCGTAATCAGCCCCAGCATTTT. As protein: CASSLEGARNQPQHF.

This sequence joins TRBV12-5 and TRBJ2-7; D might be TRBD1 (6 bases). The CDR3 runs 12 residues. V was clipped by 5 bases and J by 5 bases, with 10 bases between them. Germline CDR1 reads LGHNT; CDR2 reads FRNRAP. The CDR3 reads CASGRNRDEQYF. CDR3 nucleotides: TGTGCTAGTGGTCGTAACAGGGACGAGCAGTACTTC.

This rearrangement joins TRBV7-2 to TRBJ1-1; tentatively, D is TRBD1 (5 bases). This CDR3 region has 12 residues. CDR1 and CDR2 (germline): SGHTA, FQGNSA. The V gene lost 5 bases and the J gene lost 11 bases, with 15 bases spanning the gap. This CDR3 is CASSRDGPRAFF. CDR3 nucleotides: TGTGCCAGCAGCCGGGACGGCCCTCGGGCTTTCTTT. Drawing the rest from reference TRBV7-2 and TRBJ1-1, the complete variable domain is GAGVSQSPSNKVTEKGKDVELRCDPISGHTALYWYRQSLGQGLEFLIYFQGNSAPDKSGLPSDRFSAERTGGSVSTLTIQRTQQEDSAVYLCASSRDGPRAFFGQGTRLTVV.

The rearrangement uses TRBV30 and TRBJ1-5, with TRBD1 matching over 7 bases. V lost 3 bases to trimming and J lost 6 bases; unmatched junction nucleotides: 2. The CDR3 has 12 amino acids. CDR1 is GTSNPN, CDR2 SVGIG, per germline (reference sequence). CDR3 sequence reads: CAWSRDSQPQHF. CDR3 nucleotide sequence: TGTGCCTGGAGCAGGGACAGTCAGCCCCAGCATTTT.